This T cell receptor (beta chain) is drawn from a study of blood T cell repertoires in COVID-19. Study as a whole: Sites across the United States, Italy and Spain contributed samples from acute and convalescent COVID-19. Nucleic acid was either cDNA or gDNA, and it came from T cells, B-cell-depleted T cells, or PBMCs.

As handled by the study authors: Reference gene primer amplification gave nucleated cell count estimates. The method was immunoSEQ multiplex PCR; TCRdb's version includes in-frame clones alone and lacks a portion of them. V, J and clone size reflect that table, while D and trimming were determined from the DNA. The data hold about 36,000 clones, with approximately 80% observed a single time. The sequenced sample consisted of peripheral blood. The receptor was isolated from a man aged 55 to 70 with active COVID-19.

CDR3: CASSLVSNQPQHF. CDR3 in DNA: TGTGCCAGCTCACTTGTAAGCAATCAGCCCCAGCATTTT. The rearrangement links TRBV18 to TRBJ1-5; D is ambiguous. Trimming shortened V by 4 bases and J by 1 base, and 5 bases separated the two germline ends. The CDR3 has 13 amino acids. CDR1 and CDR2 from the germline V gene are KGHSH and LQKENI.